This T cell receptor (beta chain) was identified during a study of Tregs in tolerant kidney transplant recipients. Note on this clone: Its antigen is as yet unknown.

Study outcomes and limitations: Expanding Tregs on activated donor B cells appeared to best identify donor-specific TCRbeta clones. Findings come from small patient numbers and require larger validation.

Profiling relied on immunoSEQ multiplex PCR, and the TCRdb table lists in-frame clones only, not all of them. The sample lists some 68,000 clones, 84% occurring once. Unstimulated regulatory T cells (CD4+CD25+CD127-), CD4+CD25- non-regulatory cells, CD4 and CD8 cells were FACS-sorted from thawed PBMCs. Source material: CD4+ T cells from blood. The sequence was collected from a human donor in good health.

CDR3 protein: CASSQVLKMDEQFF. The CDR3 DNA is TGCGCCAGCAGCCAAGTGCTTAAGATGGATGAGCAGTTCTTC. V and J are TRBV4-1 and TRBJ2-1, with unresolved D. The CDR3 is 14 residues long. Trimming took 1 base from V and 8 from J, leaving 12 bases between them. Germline V gives CDR1 MGHRA, CDR2 YSYEKL.